This TCR beta chain emerged from a study of T-cell memory formation after mild COVID-19. The TCR alpha and TCR beta cDNA libraries, bearing sample barcodes and UMIs, were generated by 5'RACE using constant-segment primers. From the 5' RACE reads, TCRdb called clonotypes with MiXCR, one entry per CDR3 protein. The table lists around 310,000 distinct CDR3 sequences, approximately 22% of them singletons. This CDR3 has 14 amino acids. Per the germline V gene, CDR1 is SGHVS and CDR2 is FNYEAQ. The V gene lost 5 bases and the J gene lost 9 bases, with 16 bases spanning the gap. This clonotype was sampled from a man aged 18 to 29 who had mild COVID-19 (a few samples of this study predate the infection). Cell type and time point are not known. The specimen sequenced was PBMCs or a T cell subset sorted from them (not recorded which). The chain couples TRBV7-6 to TRBJ2-2; maybe TRBD2 (5 bases). The CDR3 protein is CASSPERWVRELFF. CDR3 in DNA: TGTGCCAGCAGCCCGGAGCGGTGGGTGAGGGAGCTGTTTTTT.